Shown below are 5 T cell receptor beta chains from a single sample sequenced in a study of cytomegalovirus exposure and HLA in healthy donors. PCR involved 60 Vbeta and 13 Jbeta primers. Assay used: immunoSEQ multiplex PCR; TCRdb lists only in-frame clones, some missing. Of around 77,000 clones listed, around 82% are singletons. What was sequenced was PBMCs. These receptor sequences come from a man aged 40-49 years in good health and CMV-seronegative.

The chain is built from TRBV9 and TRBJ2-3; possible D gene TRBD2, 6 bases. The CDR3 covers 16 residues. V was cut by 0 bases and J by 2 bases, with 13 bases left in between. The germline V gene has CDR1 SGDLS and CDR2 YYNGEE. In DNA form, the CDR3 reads TGTGCCAGCAGCGTAGTTGGGGGGAAGAACACAGATACGCAGTATTTT. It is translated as CASSVVGGKNTDTQYF. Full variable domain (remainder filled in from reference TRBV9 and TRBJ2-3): DSGVTQTPKHLITATGQRVTLRCSPRSGDLSVYWYQQSLDQGLQFLIQYYNGEERAKGNILERFSAQQFPDLHSELNLSSLELGDSALYFCASSVVGGKNTDTQYFGPGTRLTVL.

The CDR3 protein is CASSPGRGRNQPQHF. CDR3 coding DNA: TGTGCCAGCAGCCCCGGGAGGGGTCGAAATCAGCCCCAGCATTTT. The rearrangement links TRBV7-6 to TRBJ1-5, with TRBD1 as a possible D gene (5 bases). The CDR3 sequence is 15 residues long. The V end was cut by 5 bases, the J end by 4 bases, with 15 bases between. CDR1 and CDR2 from the germline V gene are SGHVS and FNYEAQ.

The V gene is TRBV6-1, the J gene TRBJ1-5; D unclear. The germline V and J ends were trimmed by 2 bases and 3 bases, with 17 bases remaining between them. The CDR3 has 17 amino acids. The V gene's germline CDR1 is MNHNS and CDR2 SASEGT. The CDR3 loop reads CASSERPAEAYNQPQHF. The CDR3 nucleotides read TGTGCCAGCAGTGAAAGGCCCGCGGAGGCCTACAATCAGCCCCAGCATTTT.

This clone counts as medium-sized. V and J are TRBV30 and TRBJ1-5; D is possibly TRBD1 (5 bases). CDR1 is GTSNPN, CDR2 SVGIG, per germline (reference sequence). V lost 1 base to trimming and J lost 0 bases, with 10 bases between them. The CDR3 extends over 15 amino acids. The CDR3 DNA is TGTGCCTGGAGTGATGGGACTAATAGCAATCAGCCCCAGCATTTT. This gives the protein CAWSDGTNSNQPQHF.

CDR3 in DNA: TGTGCCAGCAGTTACTCGGCAGGGTCTGATCAGCCCCAGCATTTT. As protein: CASSYSAGSDQPQHF. This rearrangement joins TRBV6-5 to TRBJ1-5, with a tentative D call TRBD1 (5 bases). Deletions cut 0 bases from V and 5 bases from J, with 11 bases between. This CDR3 has 15 amino acids. CDR1 and CDR2 (germline): MNHEY, SVGAGI.